Below are 8 T cell receptor beta chains sequenced from a single sample in a study of regulatory T cells in long-lasting Graves disease (dated by TCRdb to the early 2020s). Read against the paper, the sample's time point label means: newly diagnosed GD, antithyroid drugs for less than 3 months. For both TCR sequencing and RNA sequencing, RNA was extracted from PBMCs in TRIzol. Receptor libraries were prepared by multiplex PCR. TCRdb shows the sequencer as Illumina HiSeq 4000. CDR3 regions were amplified by Arm-PCR with iRepertoire HTBI primers to construct TCR beta libraries. The raw public data were reprocessed by TCRdb itself: fastp quality trimming at Q25, MiXCR clonotype calling, in-frame beta chains only. Every distinct CDR3 protein forms one entry, paired with its most common genes and DNA. This sample is represented by roughly 560,000 distinct CDR3 sequences; approximately 16% of them were singletons. Clones ranked in the top ten supply around 25% of the sample.

These same data were also listed under a study on T cells in Graves' hyperthyroidism and ophthalmopathy.

Sequenced material: peripheral blood mononuclear cells (PBMCs), taken at new diagnosis, from a patient treated with antithyroid drugs. These receptors came from a woman in her forties or fifties with Graves disease. Donor details come from another sample of the same person, matched by shared clones.

Ten or more counts support this clonotype. As DNA, the CDR3 is TGTGCTTCTCAACCGGAGCCGAATGAAAAACTGTTTTTT. Translated, it gives CASQPEPNEKLFF. The genes are TRBV2 and TRBJ1-4; D not resolved. This CDR3 is 13 amino acids long. The V gene's germline CDR1 is SNHLY and CDR2 FYNNEI.

The sample holds a few counts of this clonotype. The rearrangement uses TRBV5-1 and TRBJ2-2, with D perhaps assigned TRBD1 or TRBD2 (5 bases each). The CDR3 spans 16 residues. Germline V lookup: CDR1 SGHRS, CDR2 YFSETQ. V lost 3 bases and J 3 bases, leaving 15 bases between the germline ends. The CDR3 region is CASSSAGGTDTGELFF. The DNA of the CDR3 is TGCGCCAGCAGCTCGGCTGGGGGAACGGACACCGGGGAGCTGTTTTTT.

This clonotype was seen more than once but under ten times. J is TRBJ2-7 and V is TRBV7-6; TRBD1 matches 10 bases. Looked up from germline, CDR1 is SGHVS and CDR2 is FNYEAQ. CDR3 length: 17 amino acids. V gave up 5 bases and J gave up 4 bases; unmatched junction bases: 14. Here the CDR3 reads CASSPDRGLAPWYEQYF. CDR3 coding DNA: TGTGCCAGCAGCCCTGACAGGGGGCTCGCCCCTTGGTACGAGCAGTACTTC.

The chain joins TRBV24-1 to TRBJ1-2, with D uncertain. The V end was cut by 0 bases, the J end by 3 bases, with 4 bases between. This CDR3 comprises 13 residues. Germline CDR1 is KGHDR and CDR2 is SFDVKD. The CDR3 region has the DNA TGTGCCACCAGTGATTTGGAGGACTATGGCTACACCTTC. Translated: CATSDLEDYGYTF.

This clonotype was counted ten times or more. This rearrangement joins TRBV3-1 to TRBJ2-1; D gene uncertain. Germline lookup yields CDR1 LGHDT and CDR2 YNNKEL (reference sequence). The CDR3 runs 16 residues. V lost 1 base and J 5 bases, leaving 15 bases between the germline ends. CDR3 sequence reads: CASSQGLPPPHNEQFF. The CDR3 coding sequence is TGTGCCAGCAGCCAAGGTCTCCCTCCGCCACACAATGAGCAGTTCTTC.

The chain employs TRBV10-2 and TRBJ1-1; 7 positions agree with TRBD1. V was clipped by 8 bases and J by 1 base; unmatched bases: 7. The CDR3 has 14 amino acids. CDR1 is WSHSY, CDR2 SAAADI, per germline. The DNA of the CDR3 is TGCGCCAGCCTGGAAGGGACAGCGAACACTGAAGCTTTCTTT. Amino acids: CASLEGTANTEAFF.

The chain employs TRBV27 and TRBJ1-6; D may be TRBD1 (5 bases). Trimming left V 3 bases short and J 5 bases short, with 14 bases between. Germline values: CDR1 MNHEY, CDR2 SMNVEV (reference sequence). The CDR3 is made up of 16 amino acids. CDR3 amino acids: CASSLKGFLHNSPLHF. CDR3 nucleotides: TGTGCCAGCAGTTTGAAGGGGTTCCTCCATAATTCACCCCTCCACTTT.

The J gene is TRBJ2-1, the V gene TRBV14; D may be TRBD1 (6 bases). CDR3 length: 13 amino acids. The V end lost 5 bases, the J end lost 10 bases, and 15 bases lay between the germline ends. Germline-derived CDR1 and CDR2 are SGHDN and FVKESK. CDR3 sequence reads: CASSTTTGREQFF. In DNA form, the CDR3 reads TGTGCCAGCAGCACTACCACAGGGAGAGAGCAGTTCTTC.